This T cell receptor beta chain was captured in a study of T cells in Graves' hyperthyroidism and ophthalmopathy. Study-level points and caveats: Using 13 V-J features, a model discriminated ophthalmopathy from stable hyperthyroidism.

This clonotype was recorded many times. The antigen is undetermined. From RNA transcripts, TCR beta CDR3 regions were amplified. The TCR CDR3 first-round RT-PCR relied on the HTBI primer set. TCRdb processed the multiplex PCR reads anew with MiXCR; each CDR3 protein has one entry. The sample contains a few hundred thousand distinct CDR3 sequences, roughly 18% of which appear only once. Absent ophthalmopathy progression within 18 months defined stable Graves' hyperthyroidism. Subjects aged 18 to 65 presented with newly diagnosed hyperthyroidism of less than 2 months' duration. The PBMCs had their origin in 10 ml of fresh peripheral blood. The V end was cut by 0 bases, the J end by 9 bases, with 12 bases between. Per the germline V gene, CDR1 is LGHDT and CDR2 is YNNKEL (reference sequence). This CDR3 comprises 14 residues.

The TCR comes from a man aged 40-49 years with Graves' hyperthyroidism. The sequenced sample was blood. The genes are TRBV3-1 and TRBJ2-4; possibly TRBD2 for D (7 bases). In DNA, the CDR3 is TGTGCCAGCAGCCAAGAGGGGGGGACAACCATTCAGTACTTC. Encoded protein: CASSQEGGTTIQYF.